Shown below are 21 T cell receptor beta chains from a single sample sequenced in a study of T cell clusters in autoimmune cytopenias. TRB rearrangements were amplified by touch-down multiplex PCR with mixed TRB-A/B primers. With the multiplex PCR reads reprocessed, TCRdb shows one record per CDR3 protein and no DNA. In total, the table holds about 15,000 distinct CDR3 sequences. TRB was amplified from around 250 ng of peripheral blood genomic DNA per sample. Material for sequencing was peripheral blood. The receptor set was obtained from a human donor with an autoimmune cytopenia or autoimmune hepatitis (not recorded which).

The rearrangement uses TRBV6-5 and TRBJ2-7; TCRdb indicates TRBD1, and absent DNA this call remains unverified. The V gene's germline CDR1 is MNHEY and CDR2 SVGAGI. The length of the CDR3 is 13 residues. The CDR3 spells CASSFSGQYEQYF.

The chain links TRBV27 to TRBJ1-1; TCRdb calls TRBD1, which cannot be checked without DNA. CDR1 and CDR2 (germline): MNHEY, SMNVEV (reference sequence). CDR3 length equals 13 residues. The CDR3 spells CASSEGRNTEAYF.

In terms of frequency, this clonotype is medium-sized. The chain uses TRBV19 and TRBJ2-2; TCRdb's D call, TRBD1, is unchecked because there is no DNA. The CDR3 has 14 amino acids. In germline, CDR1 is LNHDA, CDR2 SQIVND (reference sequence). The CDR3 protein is CATVKTGNTGELFF.

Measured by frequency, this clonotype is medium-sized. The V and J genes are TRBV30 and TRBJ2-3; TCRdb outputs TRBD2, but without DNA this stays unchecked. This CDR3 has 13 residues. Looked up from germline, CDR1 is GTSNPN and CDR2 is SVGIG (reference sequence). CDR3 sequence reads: CATLAGVTDTQYF.

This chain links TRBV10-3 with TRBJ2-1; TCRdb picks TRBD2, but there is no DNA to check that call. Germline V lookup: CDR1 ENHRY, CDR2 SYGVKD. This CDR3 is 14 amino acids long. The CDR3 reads CAITSGGGYNEQFF.

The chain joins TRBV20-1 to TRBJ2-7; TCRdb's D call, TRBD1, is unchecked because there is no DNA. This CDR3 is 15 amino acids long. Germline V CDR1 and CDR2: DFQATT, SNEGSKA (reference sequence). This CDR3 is CSARPWGQGAYEQYF.

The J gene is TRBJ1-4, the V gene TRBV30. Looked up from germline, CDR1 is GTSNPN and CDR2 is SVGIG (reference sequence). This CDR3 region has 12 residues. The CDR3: CAWSVMGEKLFF.

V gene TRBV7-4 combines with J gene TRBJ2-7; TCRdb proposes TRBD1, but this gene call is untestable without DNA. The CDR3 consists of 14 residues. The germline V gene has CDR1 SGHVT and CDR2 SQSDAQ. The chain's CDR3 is CASSPGQGRDEQYF.

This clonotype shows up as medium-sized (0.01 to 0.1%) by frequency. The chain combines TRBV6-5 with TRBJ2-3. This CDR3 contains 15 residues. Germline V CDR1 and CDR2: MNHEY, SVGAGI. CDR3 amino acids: CASSYSLGLGDTQYF.

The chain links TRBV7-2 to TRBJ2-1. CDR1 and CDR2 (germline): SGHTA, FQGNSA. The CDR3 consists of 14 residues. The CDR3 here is CASSLAPNPNEQFF.

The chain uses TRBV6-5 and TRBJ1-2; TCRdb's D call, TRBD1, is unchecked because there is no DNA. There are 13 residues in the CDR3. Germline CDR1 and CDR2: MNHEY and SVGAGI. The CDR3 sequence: CASSSTGGWGYTF.

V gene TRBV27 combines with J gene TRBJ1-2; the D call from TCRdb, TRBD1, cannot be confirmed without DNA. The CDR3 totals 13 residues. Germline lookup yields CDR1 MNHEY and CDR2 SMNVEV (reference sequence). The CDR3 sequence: CASSPFDRNGYTF.

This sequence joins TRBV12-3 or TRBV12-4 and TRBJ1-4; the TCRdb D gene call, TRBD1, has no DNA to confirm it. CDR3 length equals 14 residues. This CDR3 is CASSHAQGAEKLFF.

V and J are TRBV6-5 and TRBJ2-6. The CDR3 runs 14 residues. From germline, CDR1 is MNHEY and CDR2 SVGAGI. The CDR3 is CASREGTGANVLTF.

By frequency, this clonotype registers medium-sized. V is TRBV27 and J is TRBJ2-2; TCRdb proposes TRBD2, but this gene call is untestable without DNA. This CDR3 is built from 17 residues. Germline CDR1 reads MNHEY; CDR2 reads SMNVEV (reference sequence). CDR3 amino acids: CASRPGRAYGNTGELFF.

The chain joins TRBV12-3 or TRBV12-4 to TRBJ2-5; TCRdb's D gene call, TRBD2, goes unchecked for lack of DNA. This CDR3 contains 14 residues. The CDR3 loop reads CASSASGRGETQYF.

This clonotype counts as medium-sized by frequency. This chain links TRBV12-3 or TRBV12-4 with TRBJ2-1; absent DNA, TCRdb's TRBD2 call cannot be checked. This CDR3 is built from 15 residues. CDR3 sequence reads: CASTVAGGPNNEQFF.

CDR3 protein: CASSLQMNTEAFF. The chain uses TRBV5-1 and TRBJ1-1. This CDR3 is 13 amino acids long. Per germline, CDR1 SGHRS and CDR2 YFSETQ.

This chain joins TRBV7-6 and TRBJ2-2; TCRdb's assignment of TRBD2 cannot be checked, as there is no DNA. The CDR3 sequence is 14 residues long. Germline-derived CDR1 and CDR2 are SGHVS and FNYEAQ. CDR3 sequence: CASTSGLNTGELFF.

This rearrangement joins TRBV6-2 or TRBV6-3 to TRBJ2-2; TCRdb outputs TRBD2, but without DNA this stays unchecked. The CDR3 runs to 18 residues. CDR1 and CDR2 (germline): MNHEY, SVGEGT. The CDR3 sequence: CASSYQLAGGYDTGELFF.

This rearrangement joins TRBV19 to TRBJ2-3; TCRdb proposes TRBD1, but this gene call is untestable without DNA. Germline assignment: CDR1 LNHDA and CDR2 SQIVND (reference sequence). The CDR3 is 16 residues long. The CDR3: CASSKRGRIYTDTQYF.